Following are 5 T cell receptor beta chains from one sample sequenced in a study of technical replicates of blood from several donors. Profiled with immunoSEQ multiplex PCR; TCRdb holds only in-frame clones, not every one. The repertoire holds roughly 80,000 clones, with roughly 93% as singletons. The sample was T cells isolated from PBMCs. Every receptor here comes from a human donor in good health.

The rearrangement joins TRBV5-1 to TRBJ1-1; D gene ambiguous. The germline V and J ends were trimmed by 0 bases and 7 bases, with 13 bases remaining between them. CDR3 length equals 14 residues. Germline CDR1 reads SGHRS; CDR2 reads YFSETQ. The CDR3 region has the DNA TGCGCCAGCAGCTTGGCTATTAATTCCCATGAAGCTTTCTTT. It translates to CASSLAINSHEAFF.

This clone was seen just once. This chain connects TRBV5-8 to TRBJ2-2, with a tentative D call TRBD2 (7 bases). The V gene's germline CDR1 is SGHTS and CDR2 YDEGEE. CDR3 length: 15 residues. Trimming shortened V by 2 bases and J by 6 bases, and 14 bases separated the two germline ends. CDR3 region: CASSFNREGPGELFF. CDR3 DNA sequence: TGTGCCAGCAGCTTCAACAGGGAGGGCCCCGGGGAGCTGTTTTTT.

This chain connects TRBV5-4 to TRBJ1-1; 8 positions match TRBD1. The CDR3 has 14 residues. The ends lost 3 bases at V and 4 bases at J; junction bases unmatched: 5. Germline V gene sequence: CDR1 SGHNT, CDR2 YYREEE (reference sequence). CDR3 bases: TGTGCCAGCAGCTCAGGGGGCGCCGGCACTGAAGCTTTCTTT. Its protein product is CASSSGGAGTEAFF. The full variable domain, completed using reference TRBV5-4 and TRBJ1-1, is ETGVTQSPTHLIKTRGQQVTLRCSSQSGHNTVSWYQQALGQGPQFIFQYYREEENGRGNFPPRFSGLQFPNYSSELNVNALELDDSALYLCASSSGGAGTEAFFGQGTRLTVV.

The J gene is TRBJ1-1, the V gene TRBV18; 8 positions agree with TRBD1. With V trimmed by 0 bases and J by 10 bases, 16 bases remained unmatched. There are 17 residues in the CDR3. CDR1 and CDR2 from the germline V gene are KGHSH and LQKENI. CDR3 residues: CASSPPWKNGQGFVAFF. CDR3 sequence (DNA): TGTGCCAGCTCACCACCTTGGAAGAACGGACAGGGTTTTGTAGCTTTCTTT.

This clone was detected only a few times. J is TRBJ2-5 and V is TRBV5-1; 12 positions match TRBD2. V lost 7 bases, J lost 2 bases, and 6 bases stayed unmatched. CDR1 and CDR2 (germline): SGHRS, YFSETQ. This CDR3 is built from 15 residues. CDR3 nucleotides: TGCGCCAGCCTGCAAACTAGCGGGGGGCAAGAGACCCAGTACTTC. This sequence encodes CASLQTSGGQETQYF.